This T cell receptor (beta chain) was recovered during a study of shared T cell receptors in the human thymus. Generated by immunoSEQ multiplex PCR, the TCRdb table keeps only in-frame clones and is missing some. The sample shows hundreds of thousands of clones, around 87% of them seen only once. The same sample was also studied in work on human thymus T cells.

The source is a boy in the first two years of life with a congenital heart defect. The source material was thymocytes.

CDR3 nucleotide sequence: TGTGCCATCAGTGAGTCCACTAGCGGTGGGAGCACAGATACGCAGTATTTT. It is translated as CAISESTSGGSTDTQYF. This chain uses TRBV10-3 with TRBJ2-3; 8 nucleotides match TRBD2. Germline CDR1 and CDR2: ENHRY and SYGVKD. The length of the CDR3 is 17 residues. The trim removed 0 bases at V and 0 bases at J, leaving 5 bases unmatched.